Each of the 2 T cell receptor beta chains below was sequenced from the same sample in a study of post-analysis software for immune sequencing data (dated by TCRdb to between 2014 and 2017). For these receptors, no antigen is known. Libraries were made using PCR. These reads were obtained on an Illumina HiSeq 2500. To reduce PCR and sequencing biases, unique molecular identifiers were incorporated into the TCR beta cDNA libraries. TCRdb itself trimmed the public reads at Q25 with fastp, ran MiXCR and retained productive beta chains. Rows merge per CDR3 protein into single entries with the most common DNA and genes. The sample data list about 570,000 distinct CDR3 sequences, and roughly 34% of these were observed just once. Of the sample, 5% to 6% is held by the ten largest clones. Summary of the overall study and its limitations: Significantly higher frequencies in patients than in controls were found for roughly 5 TRBV segments, including TRBV5-6, TRBV5-1 and TRBV20-1.

Sequencing used blood. These receptors were obtained from a girl between 2 and 17 years old with multiple sclerosis.

With regard to this clonotype: At one of its ends the junction is not consistent with the germline gene, which may arise from a read error. Here the CDR3 DNA reads TGCAGCGCTAGAAGGGCCAGGTCCCAAGAGACCCAGTACTTC. It translates to CSARRARSQETQYF. This chain links TRBV20-1 with TRBJ2-7; D is undetermined. The tail of the sequence fits TRBJ2-5 better, so the J call may be wrong. CDR3 length equals 14 residues. Germline CDR1 is DFQATT and CDR2 is SNEGSKA (reference sequence).

The rearrangement uses TRBV6-2 or TRBV6-3 and TRBJ2-2; possible D gene TRBD2, 5 bases. Trimming pared 2 bases from V and 5 bases from J, leaving 6 bases between. The CDR3 runs to 13 residues. From germline, CDR1 is MNHEY and CDR2 SVGEGT. CDR3 residues: CASSYRETGELFF. The CDR3 DNA reads as TGTGCCAGCAGTTACAGGGAGACCGGGGAGCTGTTTTTT.